Below, one T cell receptor beta chain is given with its context. Its antigen is not known. TCRdb itself ran the 5' RACE reads through MiXCR, one entry per CDR3 protein. The sample holds some 45,000 distinct CDR3 sequences, 25% to 30% seen once. This CDR3 spans 11 amino acids. J gave up 9 bases and V 5 bases, and 3 bases lay outside the gene matches. Germline V gene lookup returns CDR1 SGHVS and CDR2 FQNEAQ. The study's findings and limits: Greatest tumor Treg TCR overlap was with tumor naive CD4+ cells. Tumor memory CD4+ T cell TCR gene usage clustered with blood and lymph node memory CD4+ cells and lymph node naive CD4+ cells.

Naive CD4+ T cells were purified with Tregs depleted by CD25. Sequencing was performed on naive CD4+ T cells sorted from blood. The sample's subset: naive CD4+ T cells, CD4+CD45RA+CD25-. This TCR derives from a female donor with breast cancer. V and J are TRBV7-8 and TRBJ2-7, with TRBD1 matching 8 bases. The CDR3 sequence is CASSMDRAQYF. DNA for the CDR3: TGTGCCAGCAGCATGGACAGGGCGCAGTACTTC.